This T cell receptor beta chain was sequenced during a study of CD8+ T cells in alopecia areata. Study overall: Tofacitinib dosing lasted 6 to 18 months, which was then followed by 6 months off drug. Whole-study results and caveats: Because one nonresponder was included, the link of baseline CD8+ expansion to response is considered uncertain. Administration of tofacitinib significantly diminished scalp clonality and expanded CD8+ clones within the top 100. Among the cells sequenced in scalp samples are also the resident alphabeta T cells of normal skin.

It was cDNA, reverse transcribed from extracted RNA, that served as the sequencing template. TCRdb's copy holds only in-frame clones and misses some; the assay was immunoSEQ multiplex PCR. The sample lists some 200,000 clones, 50% to 60% occurring once. The germline V gene has CDR1 SGHAT and CDR2 FQNNGV. The CDR3 loop spans 14 amino acids. V gave up 0 bases and J gave up 4 bases, with 8 bases separating them. In its sample, this clone was seen a few times. Its antigen remains unknown. Treatment given: oral pan-JAK inhibitor, 5-10 mg twice daily. The specimen comprised CD4+ T cells sorted from blood, sampled at week 4, from a patient treated with tofacitinib. This chain connects TRBV11-2 to TRBJ2-3; D ambiguous. The source is a human donor with alopecia areata. The CDR3 is CASSLEIGADTQYF. As DNA, the CDR3 is TGTGCCAGCAGCTTAGAAATAGGCGCAGATACGCAGTATTTT.